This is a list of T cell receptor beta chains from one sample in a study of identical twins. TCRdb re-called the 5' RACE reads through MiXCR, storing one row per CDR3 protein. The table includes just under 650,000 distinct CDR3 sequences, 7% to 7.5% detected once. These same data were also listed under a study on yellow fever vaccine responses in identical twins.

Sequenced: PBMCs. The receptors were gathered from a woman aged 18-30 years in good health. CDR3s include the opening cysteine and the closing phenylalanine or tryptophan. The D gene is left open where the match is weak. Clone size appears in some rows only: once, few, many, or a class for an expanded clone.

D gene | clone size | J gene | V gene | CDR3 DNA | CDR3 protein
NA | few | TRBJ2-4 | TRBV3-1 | TGTGCCTGCAGCCAATACGATAGTCTAGCCAAAAACATTCAGTACTTC | CACSQYDSLAKNIQYF
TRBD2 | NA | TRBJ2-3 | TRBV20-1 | TGCAGTGCTAGACCCTACCCTACTAGCGGGACCACAGATACGCAGTATTTT | CSARPYPTSGTTDTQYF
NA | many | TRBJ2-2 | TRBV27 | TGTGCCAGCAGTTTATCGACCAGACAAACCGGGGAGCTGTTTTTT | CASSLSTRQTGELFF
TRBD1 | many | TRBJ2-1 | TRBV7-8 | TGTGCCAGCAGCCCCCTCCGGGACAGGGGAACCTACAATGAGCAGTTCTTC | CASSPLRDRGTYNEQFF
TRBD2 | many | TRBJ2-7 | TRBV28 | TGTGCCAGCAGCCCTCTTGTCAGCGGGAGACTCGGTCTCGAGCAGTACTTC | CASSPLVSGRLGLEQYF
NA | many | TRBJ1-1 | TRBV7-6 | TGTGCCAGCAGCTTAGGGGAGTACACTGAAGCTTTCTTT | CASSLGEYTEAFF
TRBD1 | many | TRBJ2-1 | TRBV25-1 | TGTGCCAGCAGTGAACGGACAGGTTTACATGAGCAGTTCTTC | CASSERTGLHEQFF
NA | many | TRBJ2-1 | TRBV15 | TGTGCCACCAAATCGCGGGGAAAAGATGAGCAGTTCTTC | CATKSRGKDEQFF
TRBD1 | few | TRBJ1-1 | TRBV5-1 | TGCGCCAGCAGCTCATGGACAGGACAAATTGAAGCTTTCTTT | CASSSWTGQIEAFF
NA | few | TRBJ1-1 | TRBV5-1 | TGCGCCAGCAGCTACTACGGGGCCGGCACTGAAGCTTTCTTT | CASSYYGAGTEAFF
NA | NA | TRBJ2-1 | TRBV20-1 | TGCAGTGCTTGGGGACGGCTAGACAATGAGCAGTTCTTC | CSAWGRLDNEQFF
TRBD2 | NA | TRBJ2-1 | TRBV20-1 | TGCAGTGCCTACTCTAGCGGCGCCTCCTACAATGAGCAGTTCTTC | CSAYSSGASYNEQFF
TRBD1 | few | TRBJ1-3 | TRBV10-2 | TGCGCCAGCAGGGACACAGGGGGCGGCGAAAACACCATATATTTT | CASRDTGGGENTIYF
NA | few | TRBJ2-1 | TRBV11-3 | TGTGCCAGCAGCTTAGATCTGCTTGGATTTGAGCAGTTCTTC | CASSLDLLGFEQFF
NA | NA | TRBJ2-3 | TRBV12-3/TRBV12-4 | TGTGCCAGCAGCACCCTAGTAGATACGCAGTATTTT | CASSTLVDTQYF
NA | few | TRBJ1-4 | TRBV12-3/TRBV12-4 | TGTGCCAGCAGTGGAGAGGGAGGGTATGAAAAACTGTTTTTT | CASSGEGGYEKLFF
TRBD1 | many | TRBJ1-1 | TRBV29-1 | TGCAGCGTTTCCACTACAGGGGCCATGGCAAACACTGAAGCTTTCTTT | CSVSTTGAMANTEAFF
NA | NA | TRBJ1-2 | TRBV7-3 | TGTGCCAGCAGTAGTACAGGGTCAGGAGGCTACACCTTC | CASSSTGSGGYTF
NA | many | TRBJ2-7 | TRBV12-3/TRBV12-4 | TGTGCCAGCAGTTTTCCTACGAGCTCCTACGAGCAGTACTTC | CASSFPTSSYEQYF
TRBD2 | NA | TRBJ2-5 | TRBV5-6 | TGTGCCAGCAGTCATAGCGGGAGGGCCGGCGGTGAGACCCAGTACTTC | CASSHSGRAGGETQYF
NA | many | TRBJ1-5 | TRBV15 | TGTGCCACCAGCAGCGTGGGAGGGGGGCTCAATCAGCCCCAGCATTTT | CATSSVGGGLNQPQHF
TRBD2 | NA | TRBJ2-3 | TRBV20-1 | TGCAGTGCTAGAGGCGGGGGGGCCTCAGATACGCAGTATTTT | CSARGGGASDTQYF
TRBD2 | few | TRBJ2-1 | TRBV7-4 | TGTGCCAGCAGCCCGAGGATGGGACTAGCGGGGGACCTAAGGAATGAGCAGTTCTTC | CASSPRMGLAGDLRNEQFF
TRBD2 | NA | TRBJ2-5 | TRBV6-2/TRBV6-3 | TGTGCCAGCAGCCCCGGGCTAGCGGACCAAGAGACCCAGTACTTC | CASSPGLADQETQYF
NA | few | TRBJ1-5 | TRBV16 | TGTGCCAGCAACTGGGCCGGCGGTAGCAATCAGCCCCAGCATTTT | CASNWAGGSNQPQHF
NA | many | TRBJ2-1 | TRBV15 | TGTGCCACCAGCTGGGGGTATGAGCAGTTCTTC | CATSWGYEQFF
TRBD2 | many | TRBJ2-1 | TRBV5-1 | TGCGCCAGCAGCTTGGAACTAGCGGGGGGGCTCAATGAGCAGTTCTTC | CASSLELAGGLNEQFF
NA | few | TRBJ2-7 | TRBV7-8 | TGTGCCAGCAGCGTTAGGGAAACCTACGAGCAGTACTTC | CASSVRETYEQYF
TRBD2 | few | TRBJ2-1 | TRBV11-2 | TGTGCCAGCAGTTCTAGCGGGGGGCACAATGAGCAGTTCTTC | CASSSSGGHNEQFF
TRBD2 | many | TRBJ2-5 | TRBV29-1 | TGCAGCGTTTGGCTAGCGGAAGAGACCCAGTACTTC | CSVWLAEETQYF
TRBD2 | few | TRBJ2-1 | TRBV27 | TGTGCCAGCATTCCTAAGAGGACTAGCGAGCGCAACGAGCAGTTCTTC | CASIPKRTSERNEQFF
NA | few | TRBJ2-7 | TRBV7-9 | TGTGCCAGCAGCCATGGGGGGGCATACGAGCAGTACTTC | CASSHGGAYEQYF
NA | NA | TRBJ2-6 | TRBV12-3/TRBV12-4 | TGTGCCAGCAGTGTTGGGACGGGGAGCTCTGGGGCCAACGTCCTGACTTTC | CASSVGTGSSGANVLTF
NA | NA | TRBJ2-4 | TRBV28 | TGTGCCAGCAGTGCATGGGGAGTTAATTCCAAAAACATTCAGTACTTC | CASSAWGVNSKNIQYF
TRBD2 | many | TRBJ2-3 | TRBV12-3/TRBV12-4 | TGTGCCAGCAGTTTAGTAGCGGGAGAGAGTGATACGCAGTATTTT | CASSLVAGESDTQYF
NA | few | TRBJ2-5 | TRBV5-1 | TGCGCCAGCCGGGCGTTCGGGGGTCAAGAGACCCAGTACTTC | CASRAFGGQETQYF
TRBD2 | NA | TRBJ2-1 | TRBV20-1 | TGCAGTGCTAGAGACCCGGGACTAGCGGCTGGGAATGAGCAGTTCTTC | CSARDPGLAAGNEQFF
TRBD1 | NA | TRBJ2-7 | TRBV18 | TGTGCCAGCTCACCACCCACAGGGGGCGCGGCGTACGAGCAGTACTTC | CASSPPTGGAAYEQYF
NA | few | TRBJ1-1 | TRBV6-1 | TGTGCCAGCAGTGTAGAGGACCTTACATACATGAACACTGAAGCTTTCTTT | CASSVEDLTYMNTEAFF
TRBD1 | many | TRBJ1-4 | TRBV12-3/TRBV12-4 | TGTGCCAGCAGAAGTCGGGACAGGGACGAAAAACTGTTTTTT | CASRSRDRDEKLFF
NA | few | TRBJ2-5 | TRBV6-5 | TGTGCCAGCAGTTACGGGGAAACAGAGACCCAGTACTTC | CASSYGETETQYF
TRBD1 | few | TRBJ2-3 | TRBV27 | TGTGCCAGCAGTCAACCCCCGGACAGGGTCCCCCCCACAGATACGCAGTATTTT | CASSQPPDRVPPTDTQYF
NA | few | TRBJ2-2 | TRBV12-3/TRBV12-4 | TGTGCCAGCAGTCCCTCGACAGGATCATCTTCGGAGCTGTTTTTT | CASSPSTGSSSELFF
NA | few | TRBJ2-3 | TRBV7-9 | TGTGCCAGCAGCTTAGTAACAGGGACAGATACGCAGTATTTT | CASSLVTGTDTQYF
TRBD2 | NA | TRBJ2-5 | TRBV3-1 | TGTGCCAGCAGCCAAGCGGGACTAGCGGCCTCGGAGACCCAGTACTTC | CASSQAGLAASETQYF
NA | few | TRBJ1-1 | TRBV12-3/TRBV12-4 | TGTGCCAGCAGCCTTGGCCTCGCTGAAGCTTTCTTT | CASSLGLAEAFF
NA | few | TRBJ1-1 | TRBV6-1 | TGTGCCAGCTACCCGAGGCTTGACAGTGGCACTGAAGCTTTCTTT | CASYPRLDSGTEAFF
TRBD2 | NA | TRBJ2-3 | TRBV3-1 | TGTGCCAGCAGCCTTCAAGCGGGAGGGCGCACAGATACGCAGTATTTT | CASSLQAGGRTDTQYF
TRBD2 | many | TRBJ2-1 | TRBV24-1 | TGTGCCACCAGTGTCTCGGGAACCGCTAGCGGCTACAATGAGCAGTTCTTC | CATSVSGTASGYNEQFF
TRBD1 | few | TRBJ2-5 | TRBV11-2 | TGTGCCAGCAGGCCCCCGGGACAGGGTGCCCAAGAGACCCAGTACTTC | CASRPPGQGAQETQYF
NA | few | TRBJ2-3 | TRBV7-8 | TGTGCCAGCAGCTTAGCCCGGGGCAGGGGGGGACCAGATACGCAGTATTTT | CASSLARGRGGPDTQYF
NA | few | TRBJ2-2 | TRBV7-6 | TGTGCCAGCAGCAGGCTAGGAAGGGGCCCCGGGGAGCTGTTTTTT | CASSRLGRGPGELFF
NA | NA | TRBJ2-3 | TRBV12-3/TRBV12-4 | TGTACCCGCAGTTTAGCCCTCCTTCTGACAACTAGCACAGATACGCAGTATTTT | CTRSLALLLTTSTDTQYF
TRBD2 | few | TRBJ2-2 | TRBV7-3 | TGTGCCAGCAGCACAACTAGCGCCGGGGAGCTGTTTTTT | CASSTTSAGELFF